This passage covers 32 T cell receptor beta chains from one sample sequenced in a study of beta chain features in type 1 diabetes. Study-wide findings and caveats: Among all four CD4+ subsets, Type 1 diabetes patients had TCRB CDR3s that were moderately but significantly shorter.

Reverse transcription of all isolated RNA meant that expressed TCRB transcripts were sequenced. Method: immunoSEQ multiplex PCR; TCRdb's copy keeps in-frame clones and lacks some. This sample has over 150,000 clones, with about 7.9% found just once. Antigens for these TCRs are unknown. Material: central memory CD4+ T cells from blood. These TCRs come from a man between 18 and 35 years old with type 1 diabetes.

This clone was recorded many times. The chain joins TRBV21-1 to TRBJ2-4; the table names TRBD2, a call not compared with the DNA. TRBV21-1 constitutes a pseudogene. CDR3 length: 14 residues. For the CDR3, the DNA is TGTGCCAGCAGCAGCGGGCTAGCCAAAAACATTCAGTACTTC. As protein: CASSSGLAKNIQYF.

This clone was observed many times. In nucleotides, the CDR3 is TGCAGCGCCGGACAGCTCTACACTGAAGCTTTCTTT. Its protein is CSAGQLYTEAFF. The V and J genes are TRBV29-1 and TRBJ1-1; tentatively, D is TRBD1 (6 bases). Germline V lookup: CDR1 SQVTM, CDR2 ANQGSEA. CDR3 length equals 12 residues. The V end lost 7 bases, the J end lost 3 bases, and 12 bases lay between the germline ends.

CDR3 DNA sequence: TGTGCCGCTCGGGACAGACAAGAGACCCAGTACTTC. Residues: CAARDRQETQYF. The V and J genes are TRBV19 and TRBJ2-5, with 7 bases that match TRBD1. The trim removed 11 bases at V and 2 bases at J, leaving 5 bases unmatched. Germline V gene data show CDR1 as LNHDA and CDR2 as SQIVND (reference sequence). The CDR3 sequence is 12 residues long.

The J gene is TRBJ1-5, the V gene TRBV28; D is ambiguous. Germline V gene data show CDR1 as MDHEN and CDR2 as SYDVKM. The CDR3 is made up of 14 amino acids. V was trimmed by 11 bases and J by 4 bases, leaving 18 bases between them. The CDR3 is CAGQGGSTNQPQHF. DNA of the CDR3: TGTGCCGGCCAAGGAGGGAGCACTAATCAGCCCCAGCATTTT.

This chain joins TRBV19 and TRBJ2-7, with D possibly being TRBD2 (5 bases). The CDR3 extends over 14 amino acids. Germline V CDR1 and CDR2: LNHDA, SQIVND (reference sequence). V lost 7 bases to trimming and J lost 1 base, with 14 bases between them. The CDR3 DNA follows: TGTGCCAGTACTATCAACGGGAATTCCTACGAGCAGTACTTC. Translated, it gives CASTINGNSYEQYF.

This chain joins TRBV18 and TRBJ2-7, with 10 bases that match TRBD1. The CDR3 has 16 residues. Germline loops: CDR1 KGHSH, CDR2 LQKENI. V gave up 3 bases and J gave up 5 bases; unmatched junction bases: 10. CDR3: CASSPFRTGGYDEQYF. The CDR3 DNA sequence: TGTGCCAGCTCACCGTTCCGGACAGGGGGTTATGACGAGCAGTACTTC.

This clone has only a few counts. The chain joins TRBV4-2 to TRBJ2-7; 7 nucleotides match TRBD2. In germline, CDR1 is LGHNA, CDR2 YNFKEQ. The CDR3 is 17 residues long. V lost 1 base, J lost 4 bases, and 13 bases stayed unmatched. CDR3 bases: TGTGCCAGCAGCCAAGCTGGGCACCGCGGGAGCTATTACGAGCAGTACTTC. Its protein is CASSQAGHRGSYYEQYF.

CDR3 protein: CASIRGQSAGELFF. The CDR3 region has the DNA TGTGCCAGCATCAGGGGGCAGTCAGCCGGGGAGCTGTTTTTT. The chain carries TRBV5-5 and TRBJ2-2; TRBD1 matches 8 bases. The V gene end was trimmed by 6 bases and the J gene end by 6 bases; junction bases not matched to a gene: 7. The germline gives CDR1 SGHKS, CDR2 YYEKEE (reference sequence). The CDR3 extends over 14 amino acids.

The DNA for the CDR3 is TGTGCCAGCAGCTTAGACAGGGGGCCCTACAATGAGCAGTTCTTC. Translation gives CASSLDRGPYNEQFF. The V gene is TRBV7-9, the J gene TRBJ2-1; 9 bases align to TRBD1. The V segment lost 1 base and the J segment 2 bases; nucleotides outside the gene matches: 0. This CDR3 contains 15 residues. CDR1 is SEHNR and CDR2 is FQNEAQ in the germline V gene (reference sequence).

This clone was recorded a few times. The V call is TRBV30, the J call TRBJ1-6, with 7 bases identical to TRBD1. The V segment lost 8 bases and the J segment 0 bases; nucleotides outside the gene matches: 4. Germline lookup yields CDR1 GTSNPN and CDR2 SVGIG (reference sequence). There are 14 residues in the CDR3. The DNA for the CDR3 is TGTGCCATGGACAGGAGCTCCTATAATTCACCCCTCCACTTT. Protein: CAMDRSSYNSPLHF.

There are a few counts of this clone. The chain is built from TRBV7-9 and TRBJ1-2, with D unclear. CDR3 length equals 12 residues. Germline V gene lookup returns CDR1 SEHNR and CDR2 FQNEAQ (reference sequence). V lost 8 bases, J lost 3 bases, and 10 bases lay in between. In nucleotides, the CDR3 is TGTGCCAGCGGAGGTGGTGACTATGGCTACACCTTC. Protein sequence: CASGGGDYGYTF.

This clone occurred a few times. The rearrangement links TRBV7-2 to TRBJ2-1; a weak D match, TRBD2 (5 bases). Germline-derived CDR1 and CDR2 are SGHTA and FQGNSA. The germline V and J ends were trimmed by 0 bases and 6 bases, with 12 bases remaining between them. The CDR3 loop spans 15 amino acids. The DNA for the CDR3 is TGTGCCAGCAGCTTAGCCGCGGACTTGATCAATGAGCAGTTCTTC. Translated: CASSLAADLINEQFF.

This clone was found many times. The V and J genes are TRBV28 and TRBJ2-1; TRBD2 might be the D (5 bases). Germline-derived CDR1 and CDR2 are MDHEN and SYDVKM. The CDR3 has 16 amino acids. Trimming took 3 bases from V and 6 from J, leaving 18 bases between them. In nucleotides, the CDR3 is TGTGCCAGCAGTTTTCCCCAGTACCCGCGGGTCAATGAGCAGTTCTTC. It yields the protein CASSFPQYPRVNEQFF.

The table lists this clone with a few counts. The chain has TRBV5-4 and TRBJ2-7; 7 nucleotides agree with TRBD1. The CDR3 totals 14 residues. CDR1 and CDR2 from the germline V gene are SGHNT and YYREEE (reference sequence). J was trimmed by 0 bases and V by 4 bases; bases with no gene match: 4. For the CDR3, the DNA is TGTGCCAGCAGCGGGCGACAGGGCTCCTACGAGCAGTACTTC. This codes for CASSGRQGSYEQYF.

The rearrangement uses TRBV28 and TRBJ2-5; D unresolved. The CDR3 runs 11 residues. Germline V gives CDR1 MDHEN, CDR2 SYDVKM. V was shortened by 11 bases and J by 11 bases, with 18 bases between the two germline ends. DNA of the CDR3: TGTGCCTCCTACTATTCGGGTGAGCAGTACTTC. As protein: CASYYSGEQYF.

The chain is built from TRBV5-1 and TRBJ2-2, with 12 bases identical to TRBD1. The CDR3 sequence is 15 residues long. Germline assignment: CDR1 SGHRS and CDR2 YFSETQ. V lost 3 bases, J lost 7 bases, and 4 bases stayed unmatched. DNA of the CDR3: TGCGCCAGCAGCTCCGGGACAGGGGGCTACGGGGAGCTGTTTTTT. Its translation is CASSSGTGGYGELFF.

This rearrangement joins TRBV15 to TRBJ2-7; 10 bases line up with TRBD2. With V trimmed by 1 base and J by 3 bases, 9 bases remained unmatched. This CDR3 has 17 residues. From germline, CDR1 is LNHNV and CDR2 YYDKDF (reference sequence). CDR3 region: CATSRGGPSGSFYEQYF. The CDR3 region has the DNA TGTGCCACCAGCAGAGGGGGACCTAGCGGGAGCTTCTACGAGCAGTACTTC.

V usage is TRBV25-1 and J usage is TRBJ1-1; no firm D call. The CDR3 runs 11 residues. Trimming cost V 6 bases and J 5 bases, with 7 bases left between them. Germline CDR1 reads MGHDK; CDR2 reads SYGVNS. CDR3 DNA: TGTGCCAGCAGACGGGAGACTGAAGCTTTCTTT. Encoded protein: CASRRETEAFF.

The chain carries TRBV10-1 and TRBJ2-7; 8 bases fit TRBD2. The ends lost 5 bases at V and 6 bases at J; junction bases unmatched: 6. The CDR3 sequence is 13 residues long. Per germline, CDR1 WNHNN and CDR2 SYGVQD (reference sequence). DNA of the CDR3: TGCGCCAGCAGTCAATTAGCGGGACTCGAGCAGTACTTC. As protein: CASSQLAGLEQYF.

The genes are TRBV10-3 and TRBJ2-7, with D possibly matching TRBD2 (6 bases). V shed 5 bases and J shed 4 bases, with 12 bases lying between them. There are 13 residues in the CDR3. Per the germline V gene, CDR1 is ENHRY and CDR2 is SYGVKD. The CDR3 bases are TGTGCCATCAGTCGGGACGGGGGATACGAGCAGTACTTC. This translates into CAISRDGGYEQYF.

This clone has only a few counts. The chain couples TRBV29-1 to TRBJ2-7; weak D call: TRBD1 (7 bases). CDR3 size: 14 residues. Per germline, CDR1 SQVTM and CDR2 ANQGSEA. Trimming left V 6 bases short and J 3 bases short, with 18 bases between. In DNA, the CDR3 is TGCAGCGTGGTGGGCCAGGGGGGTTTCTACGAGCAGTACTTC. This gives the protein CSVVGQGGFYEQYF.

V gene TRBV2 combines with J gene TRBJ2-7; 13 bases line up with TRBD2. CDR3 size: 16 residues. Germline values: CDR1 SNHLY, CDR2 FYNNEI. J gave up 4 bases and V 1 base, and 4 bases lay outside the gene matches. The CDR3 DNA sequence: TGTGCCAGCAGTGAAGGGACTAGCGGGAGTGGGTACGAGCAGTACTTC. Translating it yields CASSEGTSGSGYEQYF.

This clone appeared a few times. This sequence joins TRBV7-8 and TRBJ2-1, with 7 bases aligning to TRBD2. The CDR3 contains 17 residues. Germline V lookup: CDR1 SGHVS, CDR2 FQNEAQ. V lost 3 bases to trimming and J lost 0 bases; unmatched junction nucleotides: 8. This chain's CDR3 is CASSLAASGFSYNEQFF. CDR3 bases: TGTGCCAGCAGCTTGGCCGCTAGCGGATTCTCCTACAATGAGCAGTTCTTC.

This clone has more than one count but fewer than ten. The chain uses TRBV7-9 and TRBJ1-1; 8 nucleotides line up with TRBD1. Per germline, CDR1 SEHNR and CDR2 FQNEAQ (reference sequence). The CDR3 spans 18 residues. V lost 5 bases to trimming and J lost 2 bases; unmatched junction nucleotides: 16. CDR3 bases: TGTGCCAGCAGCGGAAGAACAGGGGGTAGAATGGTTAACACTGAAGCTTTCTTT. It yields the protein CASSGRTGGRMVNTEAFF.

In its sample, this clone was seen a few times. The chain joins TRBV6-6 to TRBJ2-3; D gene unclear. CDR3 length: 16 residues. From germline, CDR1 is MNHNY and CDR2 SVGAGI (reference sequence). With 6 bases removed from V and 2 bases from J, the gap between germline ends came to 18 bases. DNA of the CDR3: TGTGCCAGCAGCATTACTCGTGGCCTAGACACAGATACGCAGTATTTT. It encodes CASSITRGLDTDTQYF.

This clone was detected many times. The genes are TRBV28 and TRBJ2-1; 7 nucleotides line up with TRBD1. Trimming at V came to 5 bases and at J to 6 bases, leaving 7 bases not matched to a gene. Germline V gene lookup returns CDR1 MDHEN and CDR2 SYDVKM. This CDR3 comprises 14 residues. CDR3 protein: CASSASGTANEQFF. CDR3 bases: TGTGCCAGCAGTGCATCCGGGACAGCCAATGAGCAGTTCTTC.

The rearrangement joins TRBV5-1 to TRBJ2-7, with 15 bases aligning to TRBD2. Losses at the gene ends were 4 bases for V and 4 bases for J; bases not matched to a gene: 6. CDR1 and CDR2 (germline): SGHRS, YFSETQ. CDR3 length: 16 amino acids. The CDR3, as DNA: TGCGCCAGCAGCCTCGGGACTAGCGGGAGGCTTTACGAGCAGTACTTC. Translation gives CASSLGTSGRLYEQYF.

The chain couples TRBV15 to TRBJ2-5; 7 bases match TRBD2. This CDR3 region has 15 residues. V shed 2 bases, J shed 5 bases, and the junction held 8 bases outside the gene matches. The germline V gene has CDR1 LNHNV and CDR2 YYDKDF (reference sequence). For the CDR3, the DNA is TGTGCCACCAGCAGATCTTCGGGACTAAGTGAGACCCAGTACTTC. This codes for CATSRSSGLSETQYF. The whole variable domain, filled in from reference TRBV15 and TRBJ2-5, reads DAMVIQNPRYQVTQFGKPVTLSCSQTLNHNVMYWYQQKSSQAPKLLFHYYDKDFNNEADTPDNFQSRRPNTSFCFLDIRSPGLGDTAMYLCATSRSSGLSETQYFGPGTRLLVL.

The chain recombines TRBV19 with TRBJ1-5; 8 bases map to TRBD1. Germline CDR1 and CDR2: LNHDA and SQIVND (reference sequence). Unmatched junction bases numbered 7, after V lost 5 bases and J lost 4 bases. CDR3 size: 15 residues. For the CDR3, the DNA is TGTGCCAGTAGTGGGGGGACAGGTCAAAATCAGCCCCAGCATTTT. Its protein product is CASSGGTGQNQPQHF.

In its sample, this clone was seen a few times. This sequence joins TRBV29-1 and TRBJ2-7, with a tentative D call TRBD2 (5 bases). Germline loops: CDR1 SQVTM, CDR2 ANQGSEA. The CDR3 covers 13 residues. The V gene lost 7 bases and the J gene lost 3 bases, with 16 bases spanning the gap. The CDR3, as DNA: TGCAGCGCCTCTTCGGACTGGTTCTACGAGCAGTACTTC. Amino acid sequence: CSASSDWFYEQYF.

This clone showed up just a few times. V and J are TRBV9 and TRBJ2-3; D uncertain. Trimming stripped 1 base from V and 3 bases from J, with 6 bases between. This CDR3 has 13 amino acids. Germline V gene lookup returns CDR1 SGDLS and CDR2 YYNGEE. The CDR3 nucleotides are TGTGCCAGCAGCGTAACATCGACAGATACGCAGTATTTT. Its protein is CASSVTSTDTQYF. The whole variable domain, remainder taken from reference TRBV9 and TRBJ2-3, is DSGVTQTPKHLITATGQRVTLRCSPRSGDLSVYWYQQSLDQGLQFLIQYYNGEERAKGNILERFSAQQFPDLHSELNLSSLELGDSALYFCASSVTSTDTQYFGPGTRLTVL.

With regard to this clone: This same CDR3 is encoded by further DNA sequences in the sample. The V and J genes are TRBV6-1 and TRBJ1-1; D is undetermined. Trimming removed 1 base from V and 1 base from J, with 10 bases in between. The V gene's germline CDR1 is MNHNS and CDR2 SASEGT. This CDR3 has 15 residues. The CDR3 coding sequence is TGTGCCAGCAGTGAAGTGGTGGGCAGGAACACTGAAGCTTTCTTT. It translates to CASSEVVGRNTEAFF.